This TCR beta chain was identified during a study of OX40 agonist ivuxolimab in advanced cancers. The assay was immunoSEQ multiplex PCR, and TCRdb's table has in-frame clones only and misses some. The sample records around 80,000 clones, approximately 80% being singletons. Germline V gives CDR1 SGHNT, CDR2 YYREEE (reference sequence). The CDR3 consists of 17 residues. The trim removed 0 bases at V and 2 bases at J, leaving 7 bases unmatched. The source of this sequence is an adult with an advanced solid tumor such as melanoma, head and neck, liver or kidney cancer. Sequences were derived from CD4+ or CD8+ T cells sorted from blood, sampled in a trial of the OX40 agonist ivuxolimab. The V gene is TRBV5-4, the J gene TRBJ2-5; 10 positions agree with TRBD1. CDR3 amino acids: CASSLARDRGPQETQYF. DNA for the CDR3: TGTGCCAGCAGCTTGGCACGGGACAGGGGACCTCAAGAGACCCAGTACTTC.